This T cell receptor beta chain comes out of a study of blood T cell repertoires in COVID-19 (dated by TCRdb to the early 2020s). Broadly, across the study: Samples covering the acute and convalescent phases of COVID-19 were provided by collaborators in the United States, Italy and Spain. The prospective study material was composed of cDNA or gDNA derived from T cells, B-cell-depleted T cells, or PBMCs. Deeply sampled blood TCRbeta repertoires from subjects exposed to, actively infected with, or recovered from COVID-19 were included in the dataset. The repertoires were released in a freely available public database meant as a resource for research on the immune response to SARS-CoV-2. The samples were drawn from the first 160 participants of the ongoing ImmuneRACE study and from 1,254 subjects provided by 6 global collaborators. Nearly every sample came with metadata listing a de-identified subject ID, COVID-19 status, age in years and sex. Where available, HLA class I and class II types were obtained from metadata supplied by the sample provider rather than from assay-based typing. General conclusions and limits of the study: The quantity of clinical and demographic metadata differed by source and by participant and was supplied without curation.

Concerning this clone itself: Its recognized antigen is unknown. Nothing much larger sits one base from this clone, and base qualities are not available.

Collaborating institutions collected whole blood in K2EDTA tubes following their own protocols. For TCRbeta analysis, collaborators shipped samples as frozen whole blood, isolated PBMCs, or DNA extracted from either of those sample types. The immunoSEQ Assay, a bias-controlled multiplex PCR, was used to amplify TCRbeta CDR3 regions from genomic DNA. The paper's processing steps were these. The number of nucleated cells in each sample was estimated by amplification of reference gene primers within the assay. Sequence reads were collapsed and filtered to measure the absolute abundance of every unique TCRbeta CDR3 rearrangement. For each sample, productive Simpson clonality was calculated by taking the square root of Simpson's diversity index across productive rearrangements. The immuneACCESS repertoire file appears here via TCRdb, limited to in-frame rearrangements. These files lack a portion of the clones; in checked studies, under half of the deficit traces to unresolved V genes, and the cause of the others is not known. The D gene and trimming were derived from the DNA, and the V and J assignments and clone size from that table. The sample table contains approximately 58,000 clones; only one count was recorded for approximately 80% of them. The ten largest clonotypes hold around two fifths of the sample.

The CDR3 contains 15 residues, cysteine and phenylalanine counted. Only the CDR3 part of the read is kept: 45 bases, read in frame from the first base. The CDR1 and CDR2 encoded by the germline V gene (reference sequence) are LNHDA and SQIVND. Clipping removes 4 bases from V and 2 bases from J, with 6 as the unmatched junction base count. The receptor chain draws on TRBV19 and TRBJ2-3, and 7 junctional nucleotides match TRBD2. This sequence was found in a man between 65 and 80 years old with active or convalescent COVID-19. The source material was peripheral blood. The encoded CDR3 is CASSTTGGPTDTQYF. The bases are TGTGCCAGTAGTACCACGGGGGGTCCCACAGATACGCAGTATTTT. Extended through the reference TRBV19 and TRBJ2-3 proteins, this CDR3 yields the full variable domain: DGGITQSPKYLFRKEGQNVTLSCEQNLNHDAMYWYRQDPGQGLRLIYYSQIVNDFQKGDIAEGYSVSREKKESFPLTVTSAQKNPTAFYLCASSTTGGPTDTQYFGPGTRLTVL.